This note documents a single TCR beta chain sequence. Its antigen is unidentified. The CDR3 is made up of 16 amino acids. V gave up 4 bases and J gave up 4 bases; unmatched junction bases: 8. Germline-derived CDR1 and CDR2 are SGDLS and YYNGEE. The data are from a study of T cells in pancreatic ductal adenocarcinoma. Regarding the study as a whole: Tumor samples had fewer productive templates and roughly 7.7-fold fewer unique clonotypes than blood. No significant tumor-blood clonality difference; means were about 0.1 and 0.065.

Sequencing used immunoSEQ multiplex PCR; TCRdb keeps in-frame clones, though not all of them. The table includes approximately 97,000 clones, roughly 95% detected once. Selected pancreatic ductal adenocarcinoma patients had undergone surgery without neoadjuvant therapy. The sequence was obtained from a human donor with pancreatic ductal adenocarcinoma. The sample consisted of PBMCs. The chain joins TRBV9 to TRBJ2-3; 11 bases agree with TRBD2. CDR3 coding DNA: TGTGCCAGCAGCCGGGGGCTAGCGGGAGGCGCAGATACGCAGTATTTT. Its protein product is CASSRGLAGGADTQYF.